The T cell receptor beta chain under discussion was sequenced for a study of T cell responses to AZD1222 COVID-19 vaccine. General study points: Clonal diversity was possibly underestimated; the donors were predominantly white British and more often female. Nearly half of spike-specific TCRs reportedly go after variant regions that carry no mutations. Spike was spanned by vaccine-associated CD4 TCRs, with dominance at 160-218 and 743-854.

Only in-frame clones appear in the TCRdb table, and some are missing; sequencing was by immunoSEQ multiplex PCR. The sample has fewer than 150,000 clones, 89% seen once. Note on this clone: Its antigen is unknown.

Source: peripheral blood, taken on day 0 of AZD1222 vaccination. The receptor comes from an adult in good health.

The CDR3 nucleotides are TGCGCCAGCAGCCCGTCGGGCGGCGGCACTGAAGCTTTCTTT. It encodes CASSPSGGGTEAFF. V usage is TRBV5-1 and J usage is TRBJ1-1; D is undetermined. CDR1 and CDR2 from the germline V gene are SGHRS and YFSETQ. The V and J ends lost 4 bases and 4 bases respectively, with 14 bases between them. The CDR3 is 14 amino acids. Supplemented by reference TRBV5-1 and TRBJ1-1, the full variable domain reads KAGVTQTPRYLIKTRGQQVTLSCSPISGHRSVSWYQQTPGQGLQFLFEYFSETQRNKGNFPGRFSGRQFSNSRSEMNVSTLELGDSALYLCASSPSGGGTEAFFGQGTRLTVV.